The present TCR beta chain was sequenced within a study of blood T cell repertoires in COVID-19. For the study at large: Some COVID-19 samples were acute and others convalescent; all came from the United States, Italy and Spain. The analysed material was cDNA or gDNA that came from T cells, B-cell-depleted T cells, or PBMCs.

Authors' analysis steps: Estimation of nucleated cell counts relied on the amplification of reference gene primers. Here immunoSEQ multiplex PCR was the method, and the copy in TCRdb shows in-frame clones only, minus some. That table is the source of V, J and clone size, and D and trimming were worked out from the DNA. Of around 74,000 clones in the sample, around 90% are singletons; the top ten hold approximately 16%. The sequenced material came from peripheral blood. The TCR comes from a woman of 80 years or more with active or convalescent COVID-19.

The CDR3 coding sequence is TGTGCCAGCAGTTTAAATCCCAGGGCCGGCAATCAGCCCCAGCATTTT. Translation gives CASSLNPRAGNQPQHF. This chain links TRBV28 with TRBJ1-5; possibly TRBD1 for D (5 bases). Germline V gene sequence: CDR1 MDHEN, CDR2 SYDVKM. This CDR3 has 16 amino acids. V was clipped by 2 bases and J by 2 bases, with 13 bases between them.